This T cell receptor (beta chain) is from a study of shared clonotypes between healthy human individuals. Notes on the study in general: Depth of sequencing was expected to influence donor clonotype sharing. Naive subsets typically showed greater estimated richness than memory subsets. The generation probabilities recorded for non-shared clonotypes fell below those of clonotypes shared by all four donors.

Details on this clone: As yet, its antigen is unknown. Other DNA sequences in this sample translate to the same CDR3.

Germline values: CDR1 SGHTA, CDR2 FQGTGA. V dropped 2 bases and J dropped 0; count of bases not matched to a gene: 4. The CDR3 spans 15 residues. Original processing notes: There were no quality scores in the junction-only immunoSEQ sequences, so filtering differed. Method: immunoSEQ multiplex PCR; TCRdb's copy keeps in-frame clones and lacks some. From that table come the V and J calls and clone size; the DNA was used to work out D and trimming. The data hold 2 million to 2.5 million clones, with around 93% observed a single time. The sequencing input was naive CD4+ T cells from PBMCs. Regarding subset: CD45RA+ positively selected. The clonotype was recovered from a young man in good health. Some clones in this sample may be carry-over from other donors' samples. J is TRBJ2-7 and V is TRBV7-3, with TRBD2 matching over 7 bases. The CDR3 DNA follows: TGTGCCAGCAGCTTAGGCGGGAGCCCCTCCTACGAGCAGTACTTC. Protein: CASSLGGSPSYEQYF.